This T cell receptor (beta chain) was observed in a study of T cell clonality in common variable immunodeficiency. Notes on the study in general: CVID subjects shared fewer TCRbeta clones than healthy controls did.

Here immunoSEQ multiplex PCR was the method, and the copy in TCRdb shows in-frame clones only, minus some. The sample contains roughly 34,000 clones, none of them singletons. Germline loops: CDR1 SGHTA, CDR2 FQGNSA. The CDR3 is 15 amino acids. Germline trimming cut 8 bases from V and 6 bases from J; bases unmatched to any gene: 12. This clone was recorded many times. Its antigen is still unknown. The read halts 3 residues ahead of the CDR3 end, with the missing end drawn from the germline J gene. The V call is TRBV7-2, the J call TRBJ2-3, with 9 positions matching TRBD1. Sequenced material: peripheral blood mononuclear cells. The sequence derives from a person aged 18 to 75 in good health. CDR3: CASGATGTGFDTQYF. The sequenced CDR3 bases are TGTGCCAGCGGCGCCACCGGGACAGGGTTCGATACG.